This TCR beta chain was identified in a study of CD8 T cells in ankylosing spondylitis. This clonotype was seen more than once but under ten times. Its antigen is currently unknown. General study results and limits: Typical of ankylosing spondylitis blood, it appeared, was a TCR beta motif of several highly homologous variants. Disease-linked clones were reportedly significantly enriched in matched ankylosing spondylitis synovial fluid. Disease-linked clones proved CD8+ and comparatively uncommon in peripheral blood.

Construction of TCR beta libraries was performed using quantitative 5'-RACE with molecular barcodes. TCRdb reprocessed the 5' RACE reads with MiXCR, giving one entry per CDR3 protein. The sample contains more than 600,000 distinct CDR3 sequences, roughly 19% of which appear only once. CDR3 length: 14 amino acids. Germline V CDR1 and CDR2: DFQATT, SNEGSKA (reference sequence). Trimming cost V 6 bases and J 5 bases; bases outside gene matches: 8. The gene calls are TRBV20-1 and TRBJ2-1; TRBD2 matches 9 bases. The sequence came from a male donor with ankylosing spondylitis. The sequencing input was blood, either unsorted or a sorted T cell fraction (not recorded which). CDR3 amino acids: CSAKVAGAHNEQFF. The CDR3 DNA follows: TGCAGTGCCAAAGTAGCGGGAGCTCACAATGAGCAGTTCTTC.